This T cell receptor (beta chain) was observed in a study of blood T cell repertoires in COVID-19. Study information: In each case, the material was cDNA or gDNA derived from T cells, B-cell-depleted T cells, or PBMCs.

Germline CDR1 and CDR2: SGDLS and YYNGEE. The CDR3 covers 18 residues. Deletions cut 0 bases from V and 1 base from J, with 17 bases between. A Seattle source enrolled patients during active infection and followed them longitudinally. The protocol was immunoSEQ multiplex PCR, while the TCRdb copy is restricted to in-frame clones and leaves out a portion. The sample lists about 200,000 clones; 70% to 90% were seen once. The genes are TRBV9 and TRBJ1-3; D perhaps matches TRBD1 (6 bases). Material: peripheral blood. The sequence derives from a man aged 45-60 years with COVID-19, enrolled during active disease. CDR3 sequence (DNA): TGTGCCAGCAGCGTAGCTGGGACAACCCTCTTGTCTGGAAACACCATATATTTT. Encoded protein: CASSVAGTTLLSGNTIYF.